This T cell receptor (beta chain) appears in the sequencing data of a study of radiation and T cells in renal cell carcinoma. Using immunoSEQ multiplex PCR, the repertoire was profiled, and TCRdb retains in-frame clones only, with some absent. The table includes about 150,000 clones, about 91% detected once. Germline V gene data show CDR1 as SNHLY and CDR2 as FYNNEI. V lost 3 bases and J lost 2, with 11 bases in between. The CDR3 has 16 amino acids. The time point is: blood 2 weeks post-SBRT. Described treatment: 15 Gy SBRT to primary tumor, nephrectomy 4 weeks later. Specimen: blood, collected from a patient whose treatment included radiotherapy and nephrectomy. The receptor was isolated from a woman in her forties or fifties with renal cell carcinoma. J is TRBJ1-6 and V is TRBV2; possible D gene TRBD1, 5 bases. The CDR3 DNA reads as TGTGCCAGCAGTGAGGGTGGGGGGGCCTATAATTCACCCCTCCACTTT. Residues: CASSEGGGAYNSPLHF.